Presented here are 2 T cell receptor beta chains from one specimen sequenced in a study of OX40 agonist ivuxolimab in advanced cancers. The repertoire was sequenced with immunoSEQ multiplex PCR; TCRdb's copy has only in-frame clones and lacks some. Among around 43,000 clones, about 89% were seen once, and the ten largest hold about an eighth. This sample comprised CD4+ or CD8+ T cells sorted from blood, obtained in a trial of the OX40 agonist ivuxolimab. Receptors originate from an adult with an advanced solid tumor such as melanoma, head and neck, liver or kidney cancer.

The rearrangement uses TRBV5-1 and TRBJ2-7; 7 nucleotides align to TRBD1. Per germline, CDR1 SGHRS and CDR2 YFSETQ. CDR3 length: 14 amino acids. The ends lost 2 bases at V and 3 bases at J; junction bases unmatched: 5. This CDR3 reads CASSLRDRSYEQYF. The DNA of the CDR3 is TGCGCCAGCAGCTTACGGGACAGAAGCTACGAGCAGTACTTC.

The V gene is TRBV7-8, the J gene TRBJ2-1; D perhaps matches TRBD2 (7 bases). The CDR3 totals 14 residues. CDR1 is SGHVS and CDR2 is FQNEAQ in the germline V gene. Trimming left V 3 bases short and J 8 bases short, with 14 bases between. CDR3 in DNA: TGTGCCAGCAGCTTGGTGGGGGGGCCGCATGAGCAGTTCTTC. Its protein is CASSLVGGPHEQFF.